This TCR beta chain was identified in a study of CD8+ T cells in alopecia areata. Study-level information: Treated patients received oral tofacitinib, 5 to 10 mg twice daily. Tofacitinib continued for 6 to 18 months and was then withheld for 6 months. Study-wide results and limits: The study found TCR sharing across patients less clear than in mice, possibly for HLA reasons.

RNA, once extracted, was reverse transcribed into cDNA for use as the sequencing template. Clones were read by immunoSEQ multiplex PCR, and TCRdb kept only the in-frame ones, dropping some. The repertoire holds approximately 150,000 clones, with around 50% as singletons. Alopecia areata patients provided lesional scalp punch biopsies and peripheral blood, both collected for the study. On this clone: Its specificity is unknown.

CDR1 is MGHRA and CDR2 is YSYEKL in the germline V gene. With 10 bases removed from V and 7 bases from J, the gap between germline ends came to 8 bases. The CDR3 extends over 9 amino acids. The J gene is TRBJ2-7, the V gene TRBV4-1; D tentatively reads TRBD1 or TRBD2 (5 bases each). The sequence derives from a human donor with alopecia areata. The sequencing sample was made of CD4+ T cells sorted from blood. CDR3 residues: CANWGEQYF. CDR3 nucleotides: TGCGCCAACTGGGGGGAGCAGTACTTC.